The source of this T cell receptor beta chain is a study of identical twins. Via MiXCR, TCRdb re-called the 5' RACE reads, giving one row per CDR3 protein. Among 410,000 or so distinct CDR3 sequences, around 18% were seen once, and the ten largest hold roughly an eighth. In its sample, this clonotype was seen many times. Its specificity is unknown. Germline lookup yields CDR1 SGHRS and CDR2 YFSETQ. This CDR3 is built from 15 residues. V was pared by 1 base and J by 4 bases, with 12 bases between. Study-wide results and limits: The authors drew conclusions from cross-sectional statistical analysis rather than following the same donors.

This chain connects TRBV5-1 to TRBJ2-1; D is possibly TRBD1 (5 bases). Material: naive T cells sorted from blood. The sequence was obtained from a man aged 45-65 years in good health. The CDR3 nucleotides read TGCGCCAGCAGCTTGCGAAGACAGACTTACAATGAGCAGTTCTTC. It is translated as CASSLRRQTYNEQFF. The entire variable domain, with the rest obtained from reference TRBV5-1 and TRBJ2-1, is as follows: KAGVTQTPRYLIKTRGQQVTLSCSPISGHRSVSWYQQTPGQGLQFLFEYFSETQRNKGNFPGRFSGRQFSNSRSEMNVSTLELGDSALYLCASSLRRQTYNEQFFGPGTRLTVL.